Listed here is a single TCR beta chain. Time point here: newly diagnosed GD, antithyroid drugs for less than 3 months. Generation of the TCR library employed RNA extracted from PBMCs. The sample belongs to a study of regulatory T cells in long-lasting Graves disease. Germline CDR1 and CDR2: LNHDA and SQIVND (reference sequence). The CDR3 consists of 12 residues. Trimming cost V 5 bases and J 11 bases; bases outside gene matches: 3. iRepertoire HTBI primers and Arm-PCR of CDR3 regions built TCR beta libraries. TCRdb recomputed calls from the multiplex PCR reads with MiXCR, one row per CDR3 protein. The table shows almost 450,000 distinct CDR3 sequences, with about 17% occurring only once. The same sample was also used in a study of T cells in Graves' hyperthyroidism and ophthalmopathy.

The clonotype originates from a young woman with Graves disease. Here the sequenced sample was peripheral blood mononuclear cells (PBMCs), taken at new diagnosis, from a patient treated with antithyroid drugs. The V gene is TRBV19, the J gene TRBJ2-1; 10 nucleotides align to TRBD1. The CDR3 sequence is CASSVTGGKQFF. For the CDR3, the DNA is TGTGCCAGTAGTGTGACAGGGGGCAAGCAGTTCTTC.